The 18 T cell receptor beta chains given below trace back to one sample, sequenced in a study of T-cell reconstitution after alpha-beta-depleted transplantation in children. The TCRbeta library incorporated unique molecular identifiers. TCRdb redid the calling of the PCR reads with MiXCR, one entry per CDR3 protein. The repertoire holds 200,000 to 300,000 distinct CDR3 sequences, with about 12% as singletons. The source was PBMCs from the stem cell graft donor, collected from the stem cell graft. The receptors derive from a human donor who donated a stem cell graft to a child with acute lymphoblastic leukemia.

This clonotype was recorded at least ten times. The chain uses TRBV5-1 and TRBJ1-2; D perhaps matches TRBD1 (6 bases). With 0 bases removed from V and 3 bases from J, the gap between germline ends came to 12 bases. CDR1 and CDR2 (germline): SGHRS, YFSETQ. The CDR3 length is 15 residues. CDR3 sequence (DNA): TGCGCCAGCAGCTTGGGGTGGGGGCTAGACTATGGCTACACCTTC. Translation gives CASSLGWGLDYGYTF.

This clonotype was recorded at least ten times. V and J are TRBV12-3 or TRBV12-4 and TRBJ1-5; possible D gene TRBD1, 5 bases. The CDR3 is made up of 13 amino acids. With 2 bases removed from V and 6 bases from J, the gap between germline ends came to 8 bases. Here the CDR3 reads CASSLPGGQPQHF. As DNA, the CDR3 is TGTGCCAGCAGTTTACCGGGGGGTCAGCCCCAGCATTTT.

There are a few counts of this clonotype. The chain recombines TRBV20-1 with TRBJ1-3; 8 nucleotides agree with TRBD1. V was pared by 2 bases and J by 0 bases, with 3 bases of the junction left unmatched. The CDR3 sequence is 15 residues long. Germline CDR1 DFQATT, CDR2 SNEGSKA (reference sequence). As DNA, the CDR3 is TGCAGTGCTAGATGGACAGGGCACTCTGGAAACACCATATATTTT. Amino acids: CSARWTGHSGNTIYF.

The chain combines TRBV6-2 or TRBV6-3 with TRBJ2-1; 9 bases align to TRBD2. The junction had 6 bases not matched to a gene; V was cut back by 10 bases and J by 8 bases. There are 12 residues in the CDR3. Germline loops: CDR1 MNHEY, CDR2 SVGEGT. The CDR3: CATDSGSDEQFF. The CDR3 coding sequence is TGTGCCACCGATAGCGGGAGCGATGAGCAGTTCTTC.

This clonotype has a count of ten or more. V usage is TRBV28 and J usage is TRBJ1-4; D is possibly TRBD1 (5 bases). Trimming stripped 0 bases from V and 0 bases from J, with 17 bases between. The CDR3 runs 19 residues. The germline gives CDR1 MDHEN, CDR2 SYDVKM. CDR3 amino acids: CASSLWINAGSATNEKLFF. CDR3 bases: TGTGCCAGCAGTTTATGGATCAATGCAGGGTCTGCAACTAATGAAAAACTGTTTTTT.

A note on this clonotype: A read error may explain this, as a much larger clone is one base away. J is TRBJ1-1 and V is TRBV6-5; 8 bases match TRBD1. Germline-derived CDR1 and CDR2 are MNHEY and SVGAGI. The CDR3 spans 14 residues. The CDR3 DNA follows: TGTGCCAGCAGTTACTTGCAGGGGGCTAGTGAATCTTTCTTT. This encodes CASSYLQGASESFF.

This clonotype was seen repeatedly, ten times or more. The chain recombines TRBV25-1 with TRBJ2-7, with 12 nucleotides matching TRBD1. V gave up 4 bases and J gave up 13 bases; unmatched junction bases: 20. Per the germline V gene, CDR1 is MGHDK and CDR2 is SYGVNS. The CDR3 totals 17 residues. CDR3: CASSGPKKGQGASIQYF. The CDR3 DNA is TGTGCCAGCAGTGGACCCAAGAAGGGACAGGGGGCGTCGATCCAATACTTC.

This clonotype has a count of ten or more. The V and J genes are TRBV6-2 or TRBV6-3 and TRBJ2-7, with 10 positions matching TRBD1. The CDR3 is made up of 15 amino acids. V lost 6 bases, J lost 2 bases, and 7 bases stayed unmatched. Germline values: CDR1 MNHEY, CDR2 SVGEGT. The CDR3 region has the DNA TGTGCCAGCAGAATGAGGGGGACAGGGGCCTACGAGCAGTACTTC. Translated, it gives CASRMRGTGAYEQYF.

At least ten counts were recorded for this clonotype. The CDR3 nucleotides are TGCAGCGTTGAAGGCCACTCTGGAAACACCATATATTTT. It encodes CSVEGHSGNTIYF. This chain uses TRBV29-1 with TRBJ1-3; D is ambiguous. V was cut by 1 base and J by 0 bases, with 4 bases left in between. This CDR3 is 13 amino acids long. Germline CDR1 is SQVTM and CDR2 is ANQGSEA.

This clonotype has ten or more counts. The V and J genes are TRBV20-1 and TRBJ2-7; no definite D call. Germline V gene sequence: CDR1 DFQATT, CDR2 SNEGSKA (reference sequence). Trimming stripped 1 base from V and 3 bases from J, with 10 bases between. The CDR3 has 13 residues. Here the CDR3 reads CSARALIHYEQYF. CDR3 sequence (DNA): TGCAGTGCTAGAGCATTGATCCACTACGAGCAGTACTTC.

This clonotype was recorded a few times. J is TRBJ2-7 and V is TRBV2; 9 bases match TRBD1. This CDR3 region has 14 residues. From germline, CDR1 is SNHLY and CDR2 FYNNEI. Trimming took 6 bases from V and 1 from J; bases not matched to a gene: 4. DNA for the CDR3: TGTGCCAGCAGCTGGACAGGGGTATCCTACGAGCAGTACTTC. Its translation: CASSWTGVSYEQYF.

A note on this clonotype: This sequence may be a read error, since a much larger clone differs from it by one base. V usage is TRBV7-9 and J usage is TRBJ1-4; D is undetermined. Germline V lookup: CDR1 SEHNR, CDR2 FQNEAQ (reference sequence). The CDR3 extends over 12 amino acids. The CDR3 DNA reads TGTGCCGGCAGCACGGACGGTGAAAAACTGTTTTTT. Protein sequence: CAGSTDGEKLFF.

This clonotype was recorded a few times. The chain is built from TRBV28 and TRBJ2-3; 10 bases map to TRBD1. J was trimmed by 7 bases and V by 6 bases; bases with no gene match: 7. The CDR3 spans 14 residues. CDR1 is MDHEN and CDR2 is SYDVKM in the germline V gene. CDR3 region: CASSVTGGANTQYF. CDR3 DNA: TGTGCCAGCAGCGTGACAGGGGGCGCGAATACGCAGTATTTT.

This clonotype was found many times. This rearrangement joins TRBV19 to TRBJ2-6; D may be TRBD2 (7 bases). This CDR3 has 15 amino acids. CDR1 is LNHDA and CDR2 is SQIVND in the germline V gene (reference sequence). Trimming pared 5 bases from V and 4 bases from J, leaving 12 bases between. The CDR3 DNA follows: TGTGCCAGTAGTTGGGGGGGGCGCGGGGCCAACGTCCTGACTTTC. It is translated as CASSWGGRGANVLTF.

This clonotype occurred once. It may be a read error: a sequence one base away is much more abundant. The chain links TRBV11-2 to TRBJ1-2; D is undetermined. The CDR3 covers 13 residues. Germline values: CDR1 SGHAT, CDR2 FQNNGV. CDR3: CASSLGGVYGHTF. For the CDR3, the DNA is TGTGCCAGCAGCTTAGGAGGAGTCTATGGCCACACCTTC.

This clonotype was counted a few times. J is TRBJ2-1 and V is TRBV6-1; TRBD2 might be the D (5 bases). The CDR3 spans 13 residues. V gave up 4 bases and J gave up 7 bases, with 11 bases separating them. Germline CDR1 MNHNS, CDR2 SASEGT. The CDR3 DNA sequence: TGTGCCAGCAGTGCCGGTCGGGGTAATGAGCAGTTCTTC. Its protein is CASSAGRGNEQFF.

This rearrangement joins TRBV29-1 to TRBJ1-2, with D hard to call. V was cut by 5 bases and J by 4 bases, with 11 bases left in between. The CDR3 spans 12 residues. Germline V CDR1 and CDR2: SQVTM, ANQGSEA. The CDR3 region has the DNA TGCAGCGTTCATAAGGAAATCTATGGCTACACCTTC. This gives the protein CSVHKEIYGYTF.

This clonotype was observed many times. The chain carries TRBV5-4 and TRBJ2-3; a weak D match, TRBD1 (6 bases). The germline V gene has CDR1 SGHNT and CDR2 YYREEE (reference sequence). V lost 1 base and J 2 bases, leaving 11 bases between the germline ends. The CDR3 is 15 residues long. This CDR3 is CASSLRTANTDTQYF. The CDR3, as DNA: TGTGCCAGCAGCTTGCGGACAGCCAACACAGATACGCAGTATTTT.